The clone carrying this T cell receptor (beta chain) was seen more than once but under ten times. Its specificity is unknown. Clones were read by immunoSEQ multiplex PCR, and TCRdb kept only the in-frame ones, dropping some. The sample contains 30,000 to 40,000 clones, 72% of which appear only once. The ViraFEST assay expanded antigen-specific CD4+ T cells with viral peptide pools before sequencing. Having been cultured for less than 13 days, the cells underwent CD4+ T cell isolation. The cohort was immunized with two doses of either the BNT162b2 or mRNA-1273 vaccine. From germline, CDR1 is SGHRS and CDR2 YFSETQ. There are 15 residues in the CDR3. Deletions cut 1 base from V and 0 bases from J, with 9 bases between. The data originate from a study of vaccination effects on CD4 cells after COVID-19.

The rearrangement links TRBV5-1 to TRBJ2-3; D uncertain. This TCR came from a human donor who received a COVID-19 vaccine. Here the sequenced sample was CD4+ T cells from PBMCs cultured with HCoV-229E spike peptides, taken after COVID-19 vaccination. The CDR3 DNA sequence: TGCGCCAGCAGCTTGCAGAGATCTAGCACAGATACGCAGTATTTT. Protein: CASSLQRSSTDTQYF.